This T cell receptor (beta chain) was captured in a study of cytomegalovirus exposure and HLA in healthy donors. To note about this clone: The antigen is not known.

The V segment lost 4 bases and the J segment 1 base; nucleotides outside the gene matches: 10. The CDR3 totals 18 residues. From germline, CDR1 is SGHRS and CDR2 YFSETQ. Researchers ran the PCR with 60 Vbeta and 13 Jbeta primers. Measured with immunoSEQ multiplex PCR; TCRdb has only the in-frame clones, and not every one. The table records 150,000 or so clones, 65% to 80% of them present only once. Points from the study as a whole: Cytomegalovirus-associated status was assigned to fewer than 200 TCR beta chains.

The donors comprised healthy bone marrow donors. The chain has TRBV5-1 and TRBJ2-1; TRBD2 aligns across 11 bases. The sample taken for sequencing was PBMCs. The receptor comes from a man aged 25-45 years in good health and CMV-seronegative. Here the CDR3 reads CASSVTSGSSGSYNEQFF. CDR3 bases: TGCGCCAGCAGCGTAACTAGCGGGAGTAGTGGGTCCTACAATGAGCAGTTCTTC.